Below are 6 T cell receptor beta chains sequenced from a single sample in a study of cytotoxic CD8 clonotypes in ibrutinib-treated CLL. Only in-frame clones appear in the TCRdb table, and some are missing; sequencing was by immunoSEQ multiplex PCR. The repertoire holds about 50,000 clones, with approximately 51% as singletons. Sequencing used PBMCs, obtained after 12 months of ibrutinib treatment. These receptors all stem from a human donor with chronic lymphocytic leukemia.

J is TRBJ2-5 and V is TRBV2, with TRBD1 as a possible D gene (5 bases). V lost 6 bases to trimming and J lost 2 bases, with 19 bases between them. This CDR3 comprises 16 residues. From germline, CDR1 is SNHLY and CDR2 FYNNEI. CDR3 in DNA: TGTGCCAGCAGCTACCTACTTCAGGGTCGTCAAGAGACCCAGTACTTC. Protein sequence: CASSYLLQGRQETQYF.

This clone came up a few times. CDR3 DNA sequence: TGTGCCAGCAGACCGACGGACTCGGGCACTGAAGCTTTCTTT. Translating gives CASRPTDSGTEAFF. V and J are TRBV28 and TRBJ1-1, with D unclear. Germline V CDR1 and CDR2: MDHEN, SYDVKM. V gave up 6 bases and J gave up 4 bases, with 15 bases separating them. The CDR3 consists of 14 residues.

J is TRBJ2-1 and V is TRBV29-1; TRBD2 matches at 12 bases. The V and J ends lost 5 bases and 4 bases, in that order; junction bases with no gene match: 6. CDR1 is SQVTM and CDR2 is ANQGSEA in the germline V gene. CDR3 size: 15 residues. The CDR3 loop reads CSVRGTSGQYNEQFF. The DNA of the CDR3 is TGCAGCGTTAGGGGGACTAGCGGGCAGTACAATGAGCAGTTCTTC.

This sequence joins TRBV7-2 and TRBJ2-1; unclear D gene. Germline values: CDR1 SGHTA, CDR2 FQGNSA. V was pared by 5 bases and J by 0 bases, with 11 bases between. This CDR3 has 15 amino acids. The CDR3 sequence: CASSPSQSSYNEQFF. As DNA, the CDR3 is TGTGCCAGCAGCCCCTCTCAGAGCTCCTACAATGAGCAGTTCTTC.

This chain uses TRBV28 with TRBJ1-5; 7 bases line up with TRBD1. The germline V gene encodes CDR1 MDHEN and CDR2 SYDVKM. V was pared by 5 bases and J by 3 bases, with 4 bases of the junction left unmatched. CDR3 length: 14 amino acids. The CDR3 sequence: CASSQGQSNQPQHF. For the CDR3, the DNA is TGTGCCAGCAGTCAGGGACAGTCCAATCAGCCCCAGCATTTT.

This CDR3 reads CASSMGLAGGETQYF. The CDR3, as DNA: TGTGCCAGCAGCATGGGACTAGCGGGTGGAGAGACCCAGTACTTC. V is TRBV5-4 and J is TRBJ2-5, with 12 positions matching TRBD2. Germline CDR1 and CDR2: SGHNT and YYREEE (reference sequence). The CDR3 extends over 15 amino acids. Trimming removed 4 bases from V and 4 bases from J; junction bases left unmatched: 5.